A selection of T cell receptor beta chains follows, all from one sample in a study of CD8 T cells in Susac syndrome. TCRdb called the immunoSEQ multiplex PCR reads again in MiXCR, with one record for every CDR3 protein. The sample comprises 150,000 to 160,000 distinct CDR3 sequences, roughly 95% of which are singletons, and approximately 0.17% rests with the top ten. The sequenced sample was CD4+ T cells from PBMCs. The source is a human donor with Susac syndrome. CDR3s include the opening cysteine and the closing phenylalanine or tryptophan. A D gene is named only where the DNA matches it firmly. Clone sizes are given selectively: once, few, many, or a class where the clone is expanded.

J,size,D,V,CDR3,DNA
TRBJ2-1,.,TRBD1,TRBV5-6,CASSRWDRESNEQFF,TGTGCCAGCAGCCGCTGGGACAGGGAATCGAATGAGCAGTTCTTC
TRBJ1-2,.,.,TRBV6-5,CASSYSVAGGGYTF,TGTGCCAGCAGTTACTCGGTGGCAGGCGGTGGCTACACCTTC
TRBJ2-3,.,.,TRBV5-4,CASSPSPAPAPDTQYF,TGTGCCAGCAGTCCCTCCCCCGCCCCCGCTCCAGATACGCAGTATTTT
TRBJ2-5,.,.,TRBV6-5,CASRDIHNQYF,TGTGCCAGCAGAGACATCCACAACCAGTACTTC
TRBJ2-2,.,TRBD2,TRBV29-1,CSSTSGAGELFF,TGCAGCTCCACTAGCGGGGCTGGGGAGCTGTTTTTT
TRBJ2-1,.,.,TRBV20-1,CSERGAVNNEQFF,TGCAGTGAACGGGGGGCCGTAAACAATGAGCAGTTCTTC
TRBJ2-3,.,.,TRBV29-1,CSANLQGGDTQYF,TGCAGCGCTAACCTTCAAGGGGGAGATACGCAGTATTTT
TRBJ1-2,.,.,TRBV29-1,CSVGATDGYTF,TGCAGCGTTGGGGCAACTGATGGCTACACCTTC
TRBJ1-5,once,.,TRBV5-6,CASSRRGVINQPQHF,TGTGCCAGCAGCCGCCGAGGGGTAATCAATCAGCCCCAGCATTTT
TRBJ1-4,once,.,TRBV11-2,CASSFRASGRDEKLFF,TGTGCCAGCAGCTTCCGGGCTTCCGGGCGGGATGAAAAACTGTTTTTT
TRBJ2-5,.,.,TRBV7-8,CASSLVRQWYQETQYF,TGTGCCAGCAGCTTAGTCCGGCAGTGGTACCAAGAGACCCAGTACTTC
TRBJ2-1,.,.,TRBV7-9,CASSLATWAEQFF,TGTGCCAGCAGCTTGGCGACCTGGGCAGAGCAGTTCTTC
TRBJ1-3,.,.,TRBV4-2,CASSPNPGDTIYF,TGTGCCAGCAGCCCGAACCCGGGGGACACCATATATTTT
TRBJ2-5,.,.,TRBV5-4,CASSYGTIQETQYF,TGTGCCAGCAGCTACGGGACAATTCAAGAGACCCAGTACTTC
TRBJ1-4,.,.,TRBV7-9,CASSGYRMIGPNEKLFF,TGTGCCAGCAGCGGATACAGGATGATCGGCCCTAATGAAAAACTGTTTTTT
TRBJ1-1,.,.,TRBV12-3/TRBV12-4,CASSRSRTEAFF,TGTGCCAGCAGTAGATCGAGGACTGAAGCTTTCTTT
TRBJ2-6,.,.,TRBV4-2,CASRPAGFGANVLTF,TGTGCCAGCAGACCCGCGGGGTTTGGGGCCAACGTCCTGACTTTC
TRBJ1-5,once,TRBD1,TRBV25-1,CASSPVGQGSNQPQHF,TGTGCCAGCAGTCCCGTCGGACAGGGAAGCAATCAGCCCCAGCATTTT
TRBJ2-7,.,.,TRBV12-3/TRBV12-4,CASSLGGPPSYEQYF,TGTGCCAGCAGTTTAGGGGGACCCCCCTCCTACGAGCAGTACTTC
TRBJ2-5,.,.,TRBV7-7,CASTLGRGETQYF,TGTGCCAGCACCCTAGGACGTGGGGAGACCCAGTACTTC
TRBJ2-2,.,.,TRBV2,CARLSSGELFF,TGTGCCAGACTGAGCAGCGGGGAGCTGTTTTTT
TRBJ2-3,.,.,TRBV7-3,CASSLGLASTDTQYF,TGTGCCAGCAGCTTAGGCCTAGCCAGCACAGATACGCAGTATTTT
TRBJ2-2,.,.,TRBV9,CASSVTGVSPTGELFF,TGTGCCAGCAGCGTCACGGGAGTCTCCCCCACCGGGGAGCTGTTTTTT
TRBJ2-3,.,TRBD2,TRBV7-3,CASSPAGALTDTQYF,TGTGCCAGCAGCCCAGCGGGGGCCCTCACAGATACGCAGTATTTT
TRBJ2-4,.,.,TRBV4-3,CASSQDSGTGLNIQYF,TGCGCCAGCAGCCAAGACTCGGGAACAGGTTTAAACATTCAGTACTTC
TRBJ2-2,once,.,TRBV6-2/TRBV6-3,CASSPHTSNTGELFF,TGTGCCAGCAGCCCGCACACATCCAACACCGGGGAGCTGTTTTTT
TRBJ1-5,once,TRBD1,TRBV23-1,CASSQGTGGCNQPQHF,TGCGCCAGCAGTCAAGGGACAGGGGGATGCAATCAGCCCCAGCATTTT
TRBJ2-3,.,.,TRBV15,CATSSRLSTDTQYF,TGTGCCACCAGCTCACGACTTTCCACAGATACGCAGTATTTT
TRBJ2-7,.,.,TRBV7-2,CASSQGTWYEQYF,TGTGCCAGCAGCCAGGGGACGTGGTACGAGCAGTACTTC
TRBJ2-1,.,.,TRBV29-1,CSVLLWTDNEQFF,TGCAGCGTCCTGCTGTGGACTGACAATGAGCAGTTCTTC
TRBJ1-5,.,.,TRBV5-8,CASGGPGGPQHF,TGTGCCAGTGGGGGGCCCGGGGGGCCCCAGCATTTT
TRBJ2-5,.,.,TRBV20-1,CSARALGPGKETQYF,TGCAGTGCGCGTGCCTTGGGGCCTGGCAAAGAGACCCAGTACTTC
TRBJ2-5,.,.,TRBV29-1,CSVESGSQETQYF,TGCAGCGTTGAAAGCGGTTCACAAGAGACCCAGTACTTC
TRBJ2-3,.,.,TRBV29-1,CSGIGGVPSTDTQYF,TGCAGCGGGATTGGGGGAGTCCCTAGCACAGATACGCAGTATTTT
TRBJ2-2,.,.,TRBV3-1,CASSPHSGRTGELFF,TGTGCCAGCAGCCCCCACAGCGGGCGAACCGGGGAGCTGTTTTTT
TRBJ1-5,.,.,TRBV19,CASTPDGSNQPQHF,TGTGCCAGTACCCCCGACGGCAGCAATCAGCCCCAGCATTTT
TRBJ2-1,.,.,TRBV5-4,CASSLPGSEYHEQFF,TGTGCCAGCAGCTTGCCCGGGAGCGAATATCATGAGCAGTTCTTC
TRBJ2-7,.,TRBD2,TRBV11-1,CASSQNSGLASILPYF,TGTGCCAGCAGCCAAAATTCGGGACTAGCGTCGATCCTTCCTTACTTC
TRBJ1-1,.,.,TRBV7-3,CASSLRAAGTEAFF,TGTGCCAGCAGCCTCCGGGCCGCGGGAACTGAAGCTTTCTTT
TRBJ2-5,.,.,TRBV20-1,CSARVPAETQYF,TGCAGTGCTAGAGTACCGGCAGAGACCCAGTACTTC
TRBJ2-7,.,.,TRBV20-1,CSATGGLSSYEQYF,TGCAGTGCTACCGGGGGCTTGAGCTCCTACGAGCAGTACTTC
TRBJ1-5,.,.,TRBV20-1,CSALRGARDSNQPQHF,TGCAGTGCCCTTAGAGGGGCCCGAGATAGCAATCAGCCCCAGCATTTT
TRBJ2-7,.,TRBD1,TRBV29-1,CSVAEQGAKPYEQYF,TGCAGCGTGGCCGAACAGGGGGCGAAGCCCTACGAGCAGTACTTC